One sample yielded the 26 T cell receptor beta chains listed below, sequenced in a study of CD8 T cells in ankylosing spondylitis. Study conclusions and caveats: Eight highly homologous variants made up a TCR beta motif, and this motif appeared characteristic of ankylosing spondylitis blood.

A single record per CDR3 protein comes from TCRdb applying MiXCR to the 5' RACE reads. This table holds about 390,000 distinct CDR3 sequences, 20% to 25% found once. Their target antigens are unknown. Sequenced: blood, either unsorted or a sorted T cell fraction (not recorded which). The source of these receptors is a male donor with ankylosing spondylitis.

A few counts support this clonotype. The gene calls are TRBV5-1 and TRBJ2-5; D gene unclear. Deletions cut 4 bases from V and 3 bases from J, with 13 bases between. The CDR3 consists of 14 residues. CDR1 and CDR2 from the germline V gene are SGHRS and YFSETQ. CDR3: CASSPLRVEETQYF. CDR3 coding DNA: TGCGCCAGCAGCCCCCTACGGGTTGAAGAGACCCAGTACTTC.

The chain couples TRBV15 to TRBJ2-2, with D perhaps TRBD1 (8 bases). The CDR3 contains 19 residues. Germline CDR1 LNHNV, CDR2 YYDKDF (reference sequence). V was trimmed by 4 bases and J by 6 bases, leaving 27 bases between them. This chain's CDR3 is CATSNRGRGNGRVAGELFF. DNA for the CDR3: TGTGCCACCAGCAACAGGGGGAGGGGTAATGGGCGAGTGGCCGGGGAGCTGTTTTTT.

The gene calls are TRBV20-1 and TRBJ2-7, with 12 bases aligning to TRBD2. The CDR3 is made up of 13 amino acids. Trimming took 6 bases from V and 6 from J; bases not matched to a gene: 6. Germline CDR1 and CDR2: DFQATT and SNEGSKA (reference sequence). The CDR3 region is CSARLAGEFEQYF. In DNA, the CDR3 is TGCAGTGCGCGACTAGCGGGAGAATTCGAGCAGTACTTC.

V gene TRBV5-4 combines with J gene TRBJ2-1; D unclear. The CDR3 has 14 amino acids. Trimming removed 4 bases from V and 8 bases from J, with 16 bases in between. In germline, CDR1 is SGHNT, CDR2 YYREEE (reference sequence). This chain's CDR3 is CASSPGIERHEQFF. CDR3 coding DNA: TGTGCCAGCAGCCCTGGGATCGAGAGACATGAGCAGTTCTTC.

This clonotype appeared a few times. The chain employs TRBV10-3 and TRBJ2-3, with a possible D match to TRBD1 (5 bases). The CDR3 covers 14 residues. V lost 2 bases to trimming and J lost 4 bases, with 10 bases between them. Germline values: CDR1 ENHRY, CDR2 SYGVKD. CDR3 protein: CAISEAGSPDTQYF. CDR3 sequence (DNA): TGTGCCATCAGTGAGGCAGGGTCCCCAGATACGCAGTATTTT.

The chain joins TRBV5-8 to TRBJ1-1, with 9 bases that match TRBD1. J lost 1 base, V lost 7 bases, and 5 bases had no gene match. The CDR3 has 14 amino acids. CDR1 and CDR2 from the germline V gene are SGHTS and YDEGEE. The CDR3 nucleotides are TGTGCCAGCTCTTGGACAGGGGAGAACACTGAAGCTTTCTTT. Translation: CASSWTGENTEAFF.

This clonotype showed up just a few times. The chain recombines TRBV24-1 with TRBJ1-5; tentative D call: TRBD1 (5 bases). The germline CDR1 and CDR2 sequences are KGHDR and SFDVKD. V lost 3 bases, J lost 7 bases, and 12 bases lay in between. This CDR3 contains 14 residues. Written as DNA, the CDR3 is TGTGCCACCAGTGATGGGGCCCGGGCACAGCCCCAGCATTTT. It encodes CATSDGARAQPQHF.

This clonotype turned up a few times. The chain combines TRBV20-1 with TRBJ2-3, with TRBD2 matching 7 bases. The germline V gene has CDR1 DFQATT and CDR2 SNEGSKA (reference sequence). The CDR3 is made up of 15 amino acids. J lost 0 bases, V lost 1 base, and 4 bases had no gene match. This CDR3 reads CSARARGRSTDTQYF. Here the CDR3 DNA reads TGCAGTGCTAGAGCGCGCGGGAGAAGCACAGATACGCAGTATTTT.

This clonotype occurred a few times. The chain has TRBV5-1 and TRBJ2-1; 7 bases agree with TRBD1. The V gene end was trimmed by 5 bases and the J gene end by 6 bases; junction bases not matched to a gene: 11. Germline-derived CDR1 and CDR2 are SGHRS and YFSETQ. The CDR3 covers 15 residues. The CDR3 DNA reads as TGCGCCAGCAGGGCAACAGGGGTCGATCGCAATGAGCAGTTCTTC. Encoded protein: CASRATGVDRNEQFF.

J is TRBJ2-5 and V is TRBV30; 7 nucleotides line up with TRBD2. In germline, CDR1 is GTSNPN, CDR2 SVGIG (reference sequence). The CDR3 sequence is 13 residues long. V dropped 2 bases and J dropped 5; count of bases not matched to a gene: 5. CDR3 bases: TGTGCCTGGAGTAAAGCGGGATTGGAGACCCAGTACTTC. Translated, it gives CAWSKAGLETQYF.

The chain combines TRBV5-1 with TRBJ2-7, with D maybe TRBD2 (6 bases). The CDR3 loop spans 15 amino acids. Trimming took off 0 bases at V and 1 base at J, with 11 bases between the two ends. CDR1 is SGHRS, CDR2 YFSETQ, per germline. Written as DNA, the CDR3 is TGCGCCAGCAGCTTGGGCGGGGACTTTTCCTACGAGCAGTACTTC. Translation gives CASSLGGDFSYEQYF.

This clonotype was detected a few times. This chain links TRBV5-1 with TRBJ2-2, with 7 positions matching TRBD1. Losses at the gene ends were 4 bases for V and 4 bases for J; bases not matched to a gene: 7. The CDR3 covers 15 residues. Germline V gene lookup returns CDR1 SGHRS and CDR2 YFSETQ. CDR3 region: CASSRGQATTGELFF. The CDR3 bases are TGCGCCAGCAGCAGGGGGCAGGCGACCACCGGGGAGCTGTTTTTT.

This clonotype has more than one count but fewer than ten. The chain carries TRBV18 and TRBJ1-1; possibly TRBD1 for D (6 bases). Germline assignment: CDR1 KGHSH and CDR2 LQKENI. The CDR3 has 15 amino acids. The V and J ends lost 3 bases and 3 bases respectively, with 14 bases between them. DNA for the CDR3: TGTGCCAGCTCACCCCAGGGTGGGGGCTACACTGAAGCTTTCTTT. It codes for CASSPQGGGYTEAFF.

V is TRBV6-1 and J is TRBJ1-2, with D perhaps TRBD1 (6 bases). The ends were cut back, 5 bases at V and 5 bases at J, with 18 bases in the middle. Germline V gene data show CDR1 as MNHNS and CDR2 as SASEGT. The CDR3 has 15 residues. CDR3 nucleotides: TGTGCCAGCAGTCCACAGGGAGAAATCAGATATGGCTACACCTTC. Translation gives CASSPQGEIRYGYTF.

This clonotype was counted many times. CDR3 in amino acids: CSARVDSNQPQHF. CDR3 DNA sequence: TGCAGTGCTAGAGTAGATAGCAATCAGCCCCAGCATTTT. The gene calls are TRBV20-1 and TRBJ1-5, with D unclear. Germline assignment: CDR1 DFQATT and CDR2 SNEGSKA (reference sequence). CDR3 length: 13 amino acids. Trimming left V 1 base short and J 0 bases short, with 4 bases between.

This clonotype was detected only a few times. The chain carries TRBV3-1 and TRBJ2-7, with a weak D call TRBD1 (6 bases). This CDR3 is 14 amino acids long. CDR1 and CDR2 from the germline V gene are LGHDT and YNNKEL (reference sequence). Trimming took 2 bases from V and 0 from J, leaving 8 bases between them. CDR3 bases: TGTGCCAGCAGCCAACGGGACACCTCCTACGAGCAGTACTTC. Translating gives CASSQRDTSYEQYF.

The V and J genes are TRBV11-3 and TRBJ2-1; 9 positions match TRBD2. The V gene's germline CDR1 is SGHNT and CDR2 YENEEA. V dropped 5 bases and J dropped 5; count of bases not matched to a gene: 4. The CDR3 has 14 amino acids. CDR3 sequence reads: CASSARLADNEQFF. CDR3 DNA: TGTGCCAGCAGCGCTAGACTAGCGGACAATGAGCAGTTCTTC.

This clonotype was seen a handful of times. The rearrangement uses TRBV24-1 and TRBJ2-7; no clear D. This CDR3 is 15 amino acids long. Germline CDR1 reads KGHDR; CDR2 reads SFDVKD. V dropped 2 bases and J dropped 2 bases, with 12 bases sitting between them. The CDR3 nucleotides are TGTGCCACCAGTGATTCCAGAGGAAGGGCCTACGAGCAGTACTTC. Translated: CATSDSRGRAYEQYF.

The genes are TRBV20-1 and TRBJ2-3; D is uncertain. Germline V gene sequence: CDR1 DFQATT, CDR2 SNEGSKA (reference sequence). CDR3 size: 14 residues. Trimming shortened V by 0 bases and J by 0 bases, and 7 bases separated the two germline ends. CDR3 loop: CSARDTGSTDTQYF. The CDR3 DNA follows: TGCAGTGCTAGAGACACGGGTAGCACAGATACGCAGTATTTT.

This chain links TRBV5-1 with TRBJ2-2; tentatively, D is TRBD1 (6 bases). Trimming took 5 bases from V and 4 from J, leaving 18 bases between them. From germline, CDR1 is SGHRS and CDR2 YFSETQ. CDR3 length: 16 residues. The CDR3 region has the DNA TGCGCCAGCAGTTTACTTCCGGGACATATCACCGGGGAGCTGTTTTTT. Translated: CASSLLPGHITGELFF.

This chain connects TRBV10-3 to TRBJ2-5; the D gene is possibly TRBD1 (6 bases). Trimming left V 3 bases short and J 2 bases short, with 13 bases between. The CDR3 is 15 residues long. Germline V CDR1 and CDR2: ENHRY, SYGVKD. The CDR3 region is CAISEPRGKQETQYF. The DNA of the CDR3 is TGTGCCATCAGTGAACCGAGGGGGAAACAAGAGACCCAGTACTTC.

This clonotype turned up a few times. V usage is TRBV19 and J usage is TRBJ1-5; 8 bases line up with TRBD1. CDR1 LNHDA and CDR2 SQIVND come from the germline V gene (reference sequence). Germline trimming cut 8 bases from V and 5 bases from J; bases unmatched to any gene: 11. This CDR3 has 15 amino acids. As DNA, the CDR3 is TGTGCCAGTTCCCTAGGACAGGGTGGGTATCAGCCCCAGCATTTT. It encodes CASSLGQGGYQPQHF.

The rearrangement links TRBV6-2 or TRBV6-3 to TRBJ2-2, with D tentatively TRBD1 or TRBD2 (5 bases each). CDR3 length equals 15 residues. V was shortened by 6 bases and J by 4 bases, with 15 bases between the two germline ends. The V gene's germline CDR1 is MNHEY and CDR2 SVGEGT. The CDR3 loop reads CASRTGTAITGELFF. As DNA, the CDR3 is TGTGCCAGCAGGACCGGGACGGCGATCACCGGGGAGCTGTTTTTT.

The sample holds a few counts of this clonotype. The V and J genes are TRBV5-5 and TRBJ2-7; D uncertain. V lost 5 bases and J 0 bases, leaving 12 bases between the germline ends. The CDR3 is 14 residues long. In germline, CDR1 is SGHKS, CDR2 YYEKEE (reference sequence). CDR3 nucleotides: TGTGCCAGCAGTCGTAGGCAGGACTCCTACGAGCAGTACTTC. Its protein is CASSRRQDSYEQYF.

This clonotype was detected only a few times. The chain combines TRBV28 with TRBJ1-4; a weak D match, TRBD1 (6 bases). From germline, CDR1 is MDHEN and CDR2 SYDVKM. V was clipped by 6 bases and J by 7 bases, with 15 bases between them. The CDR3 loop spans 14 amino acids. The CDR3 nucleotides read TGTGCCAGCAGGTACAGGGCGACGGGTGAAAAACTGTTTTTT. This gives the protein CASRYRATGEKLFF.

The V call is TRBV4-1, the J call TRBJ2-1, with D perhaps TRBD1 or TRBD2 (5 bases each). Trimming cost V 0 bases and J 4 bases, with 10 bases left between them. CDR1 and CDR2 (germline): MGHRA, YSYEKL. CDR3 length: 15 amino acids. DNA of the CDR3: TGCGCCAGCAGCCAAGATTGGGGGTTTTACAATGAGCAGTTCTTC. It codes for CASSQDWGFYNEQFF.